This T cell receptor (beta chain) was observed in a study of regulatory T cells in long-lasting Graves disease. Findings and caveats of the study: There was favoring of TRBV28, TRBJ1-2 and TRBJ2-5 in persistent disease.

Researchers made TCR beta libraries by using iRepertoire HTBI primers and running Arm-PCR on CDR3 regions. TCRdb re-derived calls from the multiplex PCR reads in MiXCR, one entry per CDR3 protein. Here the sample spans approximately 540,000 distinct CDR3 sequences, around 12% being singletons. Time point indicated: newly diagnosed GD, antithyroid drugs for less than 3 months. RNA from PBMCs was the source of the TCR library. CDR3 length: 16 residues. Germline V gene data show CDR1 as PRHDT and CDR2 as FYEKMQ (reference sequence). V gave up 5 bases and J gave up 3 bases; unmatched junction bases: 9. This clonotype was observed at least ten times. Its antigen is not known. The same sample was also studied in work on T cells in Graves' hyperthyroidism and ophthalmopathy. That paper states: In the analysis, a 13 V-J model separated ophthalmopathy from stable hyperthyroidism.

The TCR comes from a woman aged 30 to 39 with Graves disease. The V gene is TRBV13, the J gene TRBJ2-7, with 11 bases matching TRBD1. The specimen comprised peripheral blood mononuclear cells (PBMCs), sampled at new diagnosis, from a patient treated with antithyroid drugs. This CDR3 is CASSLRRTGGRYEQYF. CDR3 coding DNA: TGTGCCAGCAGCCTCCGGCGGACAGGGGGCCGCTACGAGCAGTACTTC.